The 26 T cell receptor beta chains presented below share a single source sample, sequenced in a study of blood T cell repertoires in COVID-19. Generated by immunoSEQ multiplex PCR, the TCRdb table keeps only in-frame clones and is missing some. The table shows about 190,000 clones, with approximately 73% occurring only once. The sample consisted of PBMCs or T cells enriched from blood (not recorded which). The receptors stem from a woman aged 50 to 60 with acute COVID-19.

The chain carries TRBV18 and TRBJ1-4; D gene ambiguous. This CDR3 spans 16 amino acids. From germline, CDR1 is KGHSH and CDR2 LQKENI. V dropped 1 base and J dropped 5 bases, with 14 bases sitting between them. The CDR3: CASSPRISTENEKLFF. The CDR3 coding sequence is TGTGCCAGCTCACCACGAATAAGTACAGAAAATGAAAAACTGTTTTTT.

This chain connects TRBV3-1 (or the pseudogene TRBV3-2) to TRBJ1-2, with D unclear. The germline V gene has CDR1 LGHDT and CDR2 YNNKEL (reference sequence). The length of the CDR3 is 15 residues. Trimming removed 1 base from V and 0 bases from J, with 9 bases in between. CDR3 bases: TGTGCCAGCAGCCAAGCTGTCGGGGCTAACTATGGCTACACCTTC. Translated, it gives CASSQAVGANYGYTF.

The chain has TRBV18 and TRBJ1-2; D not certain. Between the trimmed V and J ends, which lost 3 bases and 2 bases, there was a span of 10 bases. Germline V gene sequence: CDR1 KGHSH, CDR2 LQKENI. The CDR3 covers 14 residues. In nucleotides, the CDR3 is TGTGCCAGCTCACCCGCCGTTGAGAACTATGGCTACACCTTC. Translated, it gives CASSPAVENYGYTF.

This clone was detected a few times. The V call is TRBV5-6, the J call TRBJ1-6, with 7 nucleotides matching TRBD1. This CDR3 comprises 17 residues. The V gene's germline CDR1 is SGHDT and CDR2 YYEEEE. With 0 bases clipped from V and 6 bases from J, the junction kept 9 bases outside the gene matches. The DNA for the CDR3 is TGTGCCAGCAGCTTGGCATTGACAGGGAATGCTAATTCACCCCTCCACTTT. As protein: CASSLALTGNANSPLHF. Based on the CDR3 plus reference TRBV5-6 and TRBJ1-6, the full variable domain is DAGVTQSPTHLIKTRGQQVTLRCSPKSGHDTVSWYQQALGQGPQFIFQYYEEEERQRGNFPDRFSGHQFPNYSSELNVNALLLGDSALYLCASSLALTGNANSPLHFGNGTRLTVT.

The gene calls are TRBV19 and TRBJ1-6; the D gene is possibly TRBD1 (6 bases). The germline CDR1 and CDR2 sequences are LNHDA and SQIVND (reference sequence). The CDR3 is 15 amino acids. Trimming removed 7 bases from V and 7 bases from J, with 17 bases in between. The CDR3 DNA follows: TGTGCCAGTAAACAGGGAAATAAACCCAATTCACCCCTCCACTTT. Amino acids: CASKQGNKPNSPLHF.

Written as DNA, the CDR3 is TGTGCCAGCTCACCACCCAACCCGGGACAGAGCAATGAGCAGTTCTTC. This gives the protein CASSPPNPGQSNEQFF. V gene TRBV18 combines with J gene TRBJ2-1, with 7 bases identical to TRBD1. From germline, CDR1 is KGHSH and CDR2 LQKENI. The ends lost 0 bases at V and 6 bases at J; junction bases unmatched: 8. This CDR3 contains 16 residues.

The V gene is TRBV6-5, the J gene TRBJ2-5, with 7 bases aligning to TRBD2. V was clipped by 2 bases and J by 2 bases; unmatched bases: 5. CDR3 size: 15 residues. Germline CDR1 is MNHEY and CDR2 is SVGAGI. This CDR3 is CASSYGASGQETQYF. The CDR3, as DNA: TGTGCCAGCAGTTACGGGGCTAGCGGACAAGAGACCCAGTACTTC.

This chain connects TRBV5-1 to TRBJ2-6, with a tentative D call TRBD2 (5 bases). There are 17 residues in the CDR3. V lost 0 bases, J lost 0 bases, and 10 bases lay in between. Germline loops: CDR1 SGHRS, CDR2 YFSETQ. CDR3 sequence reads: CASSLAGDHSGANVLTF. DNA for the CDR3: TGCGCCAGCAGCTTGGCCGGGGATCACTCTGGGGCCAACGTCCTGACTTTC.

This clone was recorded only once. This CDR3 is CATSDSTQYQETQYF. The CDR3 nucleotides read TGTGCCACCAGTGATTCGACTCAGTACCAAGAGACCCAGTACTTC. V usage is TRBV24-1 and J usage is TRBJ2-5; D remains ambiguous. The CDR3 spans 15 residues. Trimming stripped 2 bases from V and 0 bases from J, with 9 bases between. Germline V gene data show CDR1 as KGHDR and CDR2 as SFDVKD.

The chain uses TRBV30 and TRBJ1-5; the D is unclear. The CDR3 contains 14 residues. Trimming pared 0 bases from V and 2 bases from J, leaving 8 bases between. Germline CDR1 and CDR2: GTSNPN and SVGIG (reference sequence). Here the CDR3 DNA reads TGTGCCTGGAGTGTCGGCGGGGGCAATCAGCCCCAGCATTTT. Its translation: CAWSVGGGNQPQHF. Full variable domain (rest looked up from reference TRBV30 and TRBJ1-5): SQTIHQWPATLVQPVGSPLSLECTVEGTSNPNLYWYRQAAGRGLQLLFYSVGIGQISSEVPQNLSASRPQDRQFILSSKKLLLSDSGFYLCAWSVGGGNQPQHFGDGTRLSIL.

V is TRBV6-6 and J is TRBJ1-3, with 9 positions matching TRBD1. V dropped 6 bases and J dropped 8; count of bases not matched to a gene: 8. CDR1 is MNHNY and CDR2 is SVGAGI in the germline V gene (reference sequence). The CDR3 is 14 amino acids. The CDR3 coding sequence is TGTGCCAGCAGGGGGACAGGGAGGCCCCACACCATATATTTT. Its protein is CASRGTGRPHTIYF.

V gene TRBV6-9 combines with J gene TRBJ1-2; D is possibly TRBD1 (5 bases). Trimming pared 3 bases from V and 0 bases from J, leaving 8 bases between. The CDR3 is made up of 14 amino acids. CDR1 MNHGY and CDR2 SVAAGI come from the germline V gene. DNA of the CDR3: TGTGCCAGCAGTTACCCGACAGCTAACTATGGCTACACCTTC. Protein product: CASSYPTANYGYTF.

The chain carries TRBV11-3 and TRBJ2-7, with 8 bases that match TRBD2. The ends lost 7 bases at V and 3 bases at J; junction bases unmatched: 14. CDR3 length equals 16 residues. Per germline, CDR1 SGHNT and CDR2 YENEEA. For the CDR3, the DNA is TGTGCCAGCACCACCCAGGGGCGGGGGGCCGACTACGAGCAGTACGTC. This codes for CASTTQGRGADYEQYV.

The chain couples TRBV7-9 to TRBJ2-3, with 9 bases matching TRBD2. Trimming took 3 bases from V and 6 from J; bases not matched to a gene: 4. This CDR3 comprises 14 residues. CDR1 and CDR2 (germline): SEHNR, FQNEAQ (reference sequence). The CDR3 is CASSFSGGLDTQYF. Written as DNA, the CDR3 is TGTGCCAGCAGCTTCAGCGGGGGGCTCGATACGCAGTATTTT.

This clone was seen at least ten times. J is TRBJ1-5 and V is TRBV2; D ambiguous. Trimming took 3 bases from V and 9 from J, leaving 9 bases between them. CDR3 length: 12 residues. CDR1 is SNHLY, CDR2 FYNNEI, per germline. CDR3 amino acids: CASSEINGPQHF. The CDR3 bases are TGTGCCAGCAGTGAGATCAACGGGCCCCAGCATTTT.

Here the CDR3 reads CASSLFQGSEKLFF. In nucleotides, the CDR3 is TGTGCCAGCAGCTTGTTCCAGGGAAGTGAAAAACTGTTTTTT. V is TRBV11-2 and J is TRBJ1-4, with a tentative D call TRBD1 (5 bases). The CDR3 has 14 residues. Germline values: CDR1 SGHAT, CDR2 FQNNGV. V lost 3 bases and J 7 bases, leaving 12 bases between the germline ends.

V and J are TRBV6-5 and TRBJ2-5, with 9 positions matching TRBD1. This CDR3 comprises 15 residues. Germline V gene sequence: CDR1 MNHEY, CDR2 SVGAGI. Losses at the gene ends were 6 bases for V and 2 bases for J; bases not matched to a gene: 7. The CDR3 coding sequence is TGTGCCAGCAGATCCGGGACAGGGCATCAAGAGACCCAGTACTTC. It encodes CASRSGTGHQETQYF.

The gene calls are TRBV9 and TRBJ1-2, with 9 bases aligning to TRBD1. V lost 0 bases, J lost 4 bases, and 4 bases stayed unmatched. The CDR3 is 15 amino acids. The V gene's germline CDR1 is SGDLS and CDR2 YYNGEE. Here the CDR3 reads CASSVDLQGAYGYTF. The CDR3 region has the DNA TGTGCCAGCAGCGTAGATCTACAGGGGGCCTATGGCTACACCTTC.

The chain combines TRBV10-3 with TRBJ1-1, with TRBD1 as a possible D gene (5 bases). Trimming took off 7 bases at V and 1 base at J, with 13 bases between the two ends. Germline V gives CDR1 ENHRY, CDR2 SYGVKD. This CDR3 has 14 residues. The CDR3 sequence: CAITATASNTEAFF. CDR3 bases: TGTGCCATCACAGCGACAGCCTCGAACACTGAAGCTTTCTTT.

The J gene is TRBJ1-1, the V gene TRBV5-1; D is unresolved. The CDR3 consists of 14 residues. V lost 2 bases and J lost 8, with 16 bases in between. The germline V gene has CDR1 SGHRS and CDR2 YFSETQ. The CDR3 loop is CASSFGTDNAEAFF. The CDR3 DNA reads TGCGCCAGCAGCTTCGGTACAGATAATGCCGAAGCTTTCTTT.

The rearrangement joins TRBV21-1 to TRBJ2-7; TRBD1, as called in the table, went unchecked against the DNA. TRBV21-1 counts as a pseudogene. This CDR3 has 19 residues. DNA of the CDR3: TGTGCCAGCAGCAAACGGCGGACAGGGCCTCCACCCCTGGCCTACGAGCAGTACGTC. Residues: CASSKRRTGPPPLAYEQYV.

This chain joins TRBV15 and TRBJ1-6; D is uncertain. Germline loops: CDR1 LNHNV, CDR2 YYDKDF (reference sequence). The CDR3 sequence is 20 residues long. Trimming stripped 2 bases from V and 0 bases from J, with 20 bases between. CDR3 in DNA: TGTGCCACCAGCAGAAGTAAGGCCGGGTCCCAGAGCTCCTATAATTCACCCCTCCACTTT. It codes for CATSRSKAGSQSSYNSPLHF.

The chain uses TRBV7-9 and TRBJ1-1; D call uncertain. Germline loops: CDR1 SEHNR, CDR2 FQNEAQ (reference sequence). The CDR3 extends over 17 amino acids. The V end lost 5 bases, the J end lost 6 bases, and 25 bases lay between the germline ends. The CDR3 DNA reads TGTGCCAGCAGCCTTCCTGCGGTGGGTCTTGACGGGGCTGAAGCTTTCTTT. It codes for CASSLPAVGLDGAEAFF.

The V call is TRBV6-4, the J call TRBJ2-1; D might be TRBD2 (5 bases). V dropped 3 bases and J dropped 9 bases, with 18 bases sitting between them. The CDR3 is made up of 15 amino acids. The germline gives CDR1 MRHNA, CDR2 SNTAGT. As DNA, the CDR3 is TGTGCCAGCAGTGAAAGGTACGGGAATGGTGTTGAGCAGTTCTTC. Its translation: CASSERYGNGVEQFF.

The chain carries TRBV27 and TRBJ1-1, with 8 positions matching TRBD1. The CDR3 is 15 residues long. V trimming: 2 bases; J trimming: 2 bases; junction bases outside the gene matches: 4. Germline V gene data show CDR1 as MNHEY and CDR2 as SMNVEV (reference sequence). The CDR3 DNA is TGTGCCAGCAGTTTAAACGGACAGGGTAACACTGAAGCTTTCTTT. This codes for CASSLNGQGNTEAFF.

This chain connects TRBV2 to TRBJ2-4, with D tentatively TRBD1 (6 bases). Germline-derived CDR1 and CDR2 are SNHLY and FYNNEI. The CDR3 covers 14 residues. Trimming cost V 3 bases and J 7 bases, with 13 bases left between them. The CDR3 is CASSDAGAENIQYF. CDR3 nucleotides: TGTGCCAGCAGTGACGCAGGGGCGGAGAACATTCAGTACTTC.